The rows below give T cell receptor beta chains drawn from one sample of a study of blood T cell repertoires in COVID-19. The data were produced by immunoSEQ multiplex PCR, yet TCRdb's version contains in-frame clones alone and is incomplete. The data show 160,000 or so clones, approximately 80% seen once. Sequencing was done on a sample of PBMCs or T cells enriched from blood (not recorded which). These receptors all stem from a man aged 35 to 55 who had recovered from COVID-19. Both conserved end residues are part of each CDR3.

TRBV5-1 | CASSLSGTSGGTDTQYF
TRBV5-6 | CASSLAGAVLNYGYTF
TRBV24-1 | CATSEGTANYGYTF
TRBV7-2 | CASSARVDTQYF
TRBV7-9 | CASRPGLAGETQYF
TRBV2 | CASSASALTYNEQFF
TRBV11-2 | CASSLTREHEQFF
TRBV4-1 | CASSHPPQTSGGPSSYNEQFF
TRBV12-5 | CASGLTRGLETQYF
TRBV10-3 | CAIRGTSGGNGDTQYF
TRBV7-9 | CASSLQGGTEAFF
TRBV19 | CASSPVRGGNQPQHF
TRBV9 | CASSVAPTANYGYTF
TRBV7-3 | CASSRGSAQETQYF
TRBV20-1 | CPQVATGELFF
TRBV29-1 | CSVDIPPTEAFF
TRBV23-1 | CASPFSPEQTGNTIYF
TRBV7-3 | CASSPGLAGGYEQFF
TRBV13 | CASSEQGANTEAFF
TRBV5-1 | CASSQGGAVYGYTF
TRBV7-2 | CASSLVWEPGAFF
TRBV7-3 | CASSTHRTGENGYTF
TRBV6-5 | CASSYSQEGSDGYTF
TRBV6-5 | CASLAGQNQPQHF
TRBV13 | CASSLAGAEQYF
TRBV5-4 | CASSLAVTGAYYGYTF
TRBV27 | CASSLKGLAGLYEQYF
TRBV9 | CASSEGGQKNSPLHF
TRBV5-6 | CASSAGVRVSPQHF
TRBV5-1 | CASSLDYQRSSYEQYF
TRBV6-5 | CARRGGVKGGYTF
TRBV27 | CASRRDRFHGYTF
TRBV6-1 | CASSEYPGGAFF